One sample yielded the 18 T cell receptor beta chains listed below, sequenced in a study of molecular identifiers for immune sequencing clone quantification (dated by TCRdb to the late 2010s). Library preparation used PCR. Sequencing took place on a NextSeq 500. TCRdb reworked the public reads: Q25 trimming with fastp, MiXCR clone assembly, productive beta chains retained. Entries are consolidated by CDR3 protein sequence, retaining the most common genes and DNA. Within this sample are a few hundred thousand distinct CDR3 sequences, with about 26% of them counted one time only. Approximately 0.8% of the sample belongs to the ten largest clones. Sample: naive CD8+ T cells from blood, with Jurkat cell RNA spiked in. The cell subset or site label for this specimen denotes: FACS-sorted CD8+CD4-CCR7+CD45RA+ naive T cells. The receptor set was obtained from a human donor in good health. Some libraries in this study had Jurkat cell RNA spiked in.

The chain recombines TRBV20-1 with TRBJ2-3; D call uncertain. V lost 6 bases to trimming and J lost 0 bases, with 10 bases between them. The CDR3 has 13 amino acids. Germline V gives CDR1 DFQATT, CDR2 SNEGSKA (reference sequence). The CDR3 loop is CSAVRSSTDTQYF. Here the CDR3 DNA reads TGCAGTGCCGTCCGGTCCAGCACAGATACGCAGTATTTT.

Concerning this clonotype: This sequence may be a read error, since a much larger clone differs from it by one base. The rearrangement uses TRBV4-1 and TRBJ2-7; weak D call: TRBD2 (6 bases). The CDR3 has 14 residues. Per germline, CDR1 MGHRA and CDR2 YSYEKL. V was trimmed by 0 bases and J by 11 bases, leaving 17 bases between them. CDR3 loop: CASSQDFRGEDKYF. CDR3 DNA: TGCGCCAGCAGCCAAGATTTTCGCGGGGAAGACAAGTACTTC.

Note on this clonotype: With a much larger clone just one base away, this may be a read error. The V gene is TRBV11-2, the J gene TRBJ2-3; TRBD1 agrees at 7 bases. The V gene end was trimmed by 0 bases and the J gene end by 1 base; junction bases not matched to a gene: 10. CDR1 is SGHAT and CDR2 is FQNNGV in the germline V gene. The CDR3 sequence is 18 residues long. CDR3 sequence (DNA): TGTGCCAGCAGCTTAGAACAGGGGCCGTTGTTCGGCACAGATACGCAGTATTTT. This gives the protein CASSLEQGPLFGTDTQYF.

In its sample, this clonotype was seen many times. The rearrangement joins TRBV5-1 to TRBJ2-7, with 7 bases matching TRBD1. Germline loops: CDR1 SGHRS, CDR2 YFSETQ. V dropped 3 bases and J dropped 2; count of bases not matched to a gene: 5. CDR3 length equals 14 residues. As DNA, the CDR3 is TGCGCCAGCAGCTCCTGGGACAGACCCTACGAGCAGTACTTC. It encodes CASSSWDRPYEQYF. The variable domain in full, completed from reference TRBV5-1 and TRBJ2-7, reads KAGVTQTPRYLIKTRGQQVTLSCSPISGHRSVSWYQQTPGQGLQFLFEYFSETQRNKGNFPGRFSGRQFSNSRSEMNVSTLELGDSALYLCASSSWDRPYEQYFGPGTRLTVT.

Many counts were recorded for this clonotype. The rearrangement links TRBV5-4 to TRBJ2-7; 8 bases align to TRBD1. Germline V CDR1 and CDR2: SGHNT, YYREEE (reference sequence). J gave up 5 bases and V 4 bases, and 11 bases lay outside the gene matches. This CDR3 is 15 amino acids long. CDR3 sequence: CASSGGVTGGDEQYF. The CDR3 nucleotides are TGTGCCAGCAGCGGAGGTGTAACAGGGGGAGACGAGCAGTACTTC. Together with reference TRBV5-4 and TRBJ2-7, the CDR3 gives the full variable domain: ETGVTQSPTHLIKTRGQQVTLRCSSQSGHNTVSWYQQALGQGPQFIFQYYREEENGRGNFPPRFSGLQFPNYSSELNVNALELDDSALYLCASSGGVTGGDEQYFGPGTRLTVT.

The rearrangement uses TRBV3-1 and TRBJ2-3; 11 positions agree with TRBD2. From germline, CDR1 is LGHDT and CDR2 YNNKEL (reference sequence). J was trimmed by 4 bases and V by 4 bases; bases with no gene match: 10. The length of the CDR3 is 17 residues. The CDR3 loop reads CASSLSTSGSFADTQYF. As DNA, the CDR3 is TGTGCCAGCAGCCTAAGCACTAGCGGGAGCTTTGCAGATACGCAGTATTTT.

This clonotype has more than one count but fewer than ten. The CDR3 DNA reads TGTGCCAGTAGTTTCCCTCATAGCAATCAGCCCCAGCATTTT. Amino acids: CASSFPHSNQPQHF. V and J are TRBV19 and TRBJ1-5; D is ambiguous. Germline-derived CDR1 and CDR2 are LNHDA and SQIVND (reference sequence). Trimming removed 5 bases from V and 0 bases from J, with 8 bases in between. The CDR3 totals 14 residues.

About this clonotype itself: This may be a read error, as it is one base from a much larger clone. The gene calls are TRBV15 and TRBJ2-2; weak D call: TRBD1 (6 bases). The length of the CDR3 is 16 residues. Germline V gene sequence: CDR1 LNHNV, CDR2 YYDKDF (reference sequence). CDR3: CATSRGSGEGTGELLF. The CDR3 nucleotides are TGTGCCACCAGCAGGGGATCAGGGGAAGGGACCGGGGAGCTGCTTTTT. The full variable domain, in which reference TRBV15 and TRBJ2-2 provide the parts outside the CDR3, is DAMVIQNPRYQVTQFGKPVTLSCSQTLNHNVMYWYQQKSSQAPKLLFHYYDKDFNNEADTPDNFQSRRPNTSFCFLDIRSPGLGDTAMYLCATSRGSGEGTGELLFGEGSRLTVL.

This clonotype came up a few times. The chain combines TRBV13 with TRBJ2-5; the D is unclear. CDR1 is PRHDT, CDR2 FYEKMQ, per germline (reference sequence). Between the trimmed V and J ends, which lost 8 bases and 1 base, there was a span of 5 bases. This CDR3 region has 11 residues. The CDR3 DNA is TGTGCCAGCCAACTCCAAGAGACCCAGTACTTC. Translation: CASQLQETQYF.

In its sample, this clonotype was seen a few times. The gene calls are TRBV6-2 or TRBV6-3 and TRBJ1-2; D is ambiguous. Deletions cut 0 bases from V and 4 bases from J, with 15 bases between. In germline, CDR1 is MNHEY, CDR2 SVGEGT. CDR3 length equals 16 residues. CDR3 region: CASSYSKEMGTYGYTF. The CDR3, as DNA: TGTGCCAGCAGTTACTCTAAAGAGATGGGAACCTATGGCTACACCTTC.

This clonotype was found a few times. The chain joins TRBV4-2 to TRBJ2-7; D might be TRBD2 (5 bases). Trimming left V 4 bases short and J 1 base short, with 14 bases between. Germline values: CDR1 LGHNA, CDR2 YNFKEQ. The CDR3 sequence is 15 residues long. Written as DNA, the CDR3 is TGTGCCAGCAGCCCTACCCAACTAGATTCCTACGAGCAGTACTTC. This translates into CASSPTQLDSYEQYF.

The table lists this clonotype with many counts. The chain combines TRBV19 with TRBJ2-7; 10 nucleotides line up with TRBD1. Germline values: CDR1 LNHDA, CDR2 SQIVND (reference sequence). This CDR3 contains 14 residues. V lost 9 bases to trimming and J lost 2 bases; unmatched junction nucleotides: 7. CDR3 in DNA: TGTGCCAGCAGTCCCGGGACAGGGGCCTACGAGCAGTACTTC. This sequence encodes CASSPGTGAYEQYF.

The V and J genes are TRBV27 and TRBJ2-7, with D hard to call. V lost 2 bases, J lost 3 bases, and 11 bases lay in between. Germline V gene sequence: CDR1 MNHEY, CDR2 SMNVEV (reference sequence). The CDR3 is 14 amino acids. The CDR3 spells CASSLKAWGYEQYF. Here the CDR3 DNA reads TGTGCCAGCAGTTTAAAAGCGTGGGGCTACGAGCAGTACTTC.

This clonotype occurred many times. This chain links TRBV5-6 with TRBJ1-1; 7 bases agree with TRBD1. Germline lookup yields CDR1 SGHDT and CDR2 YYEEEE. The CDR3 loop spans 13 amino acids. V gave up 6 bases and J gave up 4 bases; unmatched junction bases: 6. In nucleotides, the CDR3 is TGTGCCAGCACTGGACAGGAGGCCACTGAAGCTTTCTTT. Translation gives CASTGQEATEAFF.

Comment on this clonotype: Since no conserved phenylalanine or tryptophan closes the CDR3, a read error is the likely cause. This sequence joins TRBV30 and TRBJ2-1; TRBD2 might be the D (6 bases). The CDR3 length is 14 residues. The germline V gene encodes CDR1 GTSNPN and CDR2 SVGIG (reference sequence). Trimming pared 7 bases from V and 0 bases from J, leaving 13 bases between. CDR3 in amino acids: CAFQEGSSYNEQFL. In DNA form, the CDR3 reads TGTGCCTTCCAGGAGGGGAGCTCCTACAATGAGCAGTTCTTA.

A few counts support this clonotype. The chain has TRBV9 and TRBJ2-5, with 9 bases fitting TRBD1. Germline CDR1 reads SGDLS; CDR2 reads YYNGEE. V gave up 3 bases and J gave up 5 bases; unmatched junction bases: 8. The CDR3 sequence is 15 residues long. CDR3 DNA sequence: TGTGCCAGCAGCGCCATCGGGACAGGGTGGGAGACCCAGTACTTC. It translates to CASSAIGTGWETQYF.

Remarks on this clonotype: No conserved phenylalanine or tryptophan ends this CDR3, so it is likely a read error. The chain carries TRBV27 and TRBJ1-1; the D is unclear. Germline V lookup: CDR1 MNHEY, CDR2 SMNVEV (reference sequence). V shed 3 bases and J shed 10 bases, with 15 bases lying between them. The CDR3 is made up of 13 amino acids. The CDR3 sequence is CASSFNSPEGAFL. Here the CDR3 DNA reads TGTGCCAGCAGTTTCAACAGCCCTGAGGGAGCTTTCCTT.

The chain employs TRBV28 and TRBJ1-1; D perhaps matches TRBD1 (6 bases). Germline V CDR1 and CDR2: MDHEN, SYDVKM. The V gene lost 7 bases and the J gene lost 8 bases, with 8 bases spanning the gap. This CDR3 region has 10 residues. The CDR3 coding sequence is TGTGCCAGCACAAGGGGGGAAGCTTTCTTT. As protein: CASTRGEAFF.